The T cell receptor beta chain under discussion was sequenced for a study of TIL therapy for anti-PD-1-resistant metastatic lung cancer. Findings and caveats of the study: The cohort had more treatment-naive, never-smoker and oncogene-addicted patients than typical.

V lost 5 bases and J lost 3; bases outside the gene matches: 5. In germline, CDR1 is MNHEY, CDR2 SVGAGI. The CDR3 spans 14 residues. This clone showed up just a few times. The target antigen is unknown. Time point given: pre-treatment sample, taken before nivolumab and TIL therapy. Tumor tissue came from excised metastases, mostly pleural nodules or supraclavicular lymph nodes. The immunoSEQ assay was v3. Repertoires were generated with immunoSEQ multiplex PCR, while TCRdb's copy carries only in-frame clones and drops some. The sample lists tens of thousands of clones; over 65% were seen once. The sequence was collected from a person aged 25 to 79 with non-small cell lung cancer. The V and J genes are TRBV6-5 and TRBJ1-2, with TRBD1 matching 8 bases. The sequencing here drew on tumor tissue, taken at baseline. The CDR3 is CASSVGTGYYGYTF. The CDR3 DNA sequence: TGTGCCAGCAGTGTGGGGACAGGCTACTATGGCTACACCTTC.